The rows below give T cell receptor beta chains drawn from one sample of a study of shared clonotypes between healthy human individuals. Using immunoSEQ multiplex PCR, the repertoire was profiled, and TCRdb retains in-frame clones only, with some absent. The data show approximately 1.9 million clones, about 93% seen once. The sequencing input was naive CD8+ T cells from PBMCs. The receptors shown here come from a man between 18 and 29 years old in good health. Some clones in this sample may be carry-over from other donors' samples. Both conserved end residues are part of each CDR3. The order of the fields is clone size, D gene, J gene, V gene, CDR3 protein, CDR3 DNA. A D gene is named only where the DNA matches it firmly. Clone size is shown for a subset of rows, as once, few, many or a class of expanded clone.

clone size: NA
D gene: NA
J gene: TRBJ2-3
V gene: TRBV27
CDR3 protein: CASSSRSLVGPTDTQYF
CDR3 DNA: TGTGCCAGCAGTTCCCGATCCCTTGTGGGGCCCACAGATACGCAGTATTTT

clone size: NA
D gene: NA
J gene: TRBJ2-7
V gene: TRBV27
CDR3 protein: CASRPPGSISYEQYF
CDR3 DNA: TGTGCCAGCAGACCTCCGGGGAGCATCTCCTACGAGCAGTACTTC

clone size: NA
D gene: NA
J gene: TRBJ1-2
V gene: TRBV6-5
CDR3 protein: CASSSNPYNYGYTF
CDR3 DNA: TGTGCCAGCAGTTCCAATCCTTACAACTATGGCTACACCTTC

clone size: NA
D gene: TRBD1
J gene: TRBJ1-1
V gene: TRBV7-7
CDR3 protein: CASSGNRDRYTEAFF
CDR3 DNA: TGTGCCAGCAGCGGAAACCGGGACAGGTACACTGAAGCTTTCTTT

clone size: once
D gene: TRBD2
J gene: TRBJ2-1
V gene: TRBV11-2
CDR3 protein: CASSTREGYNEQFF
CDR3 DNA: TGTGCCAGCAGCACGAGGGAGGGCTACAATGAGCAGTTCTTC

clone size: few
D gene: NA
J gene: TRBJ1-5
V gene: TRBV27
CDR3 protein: CASSLTDNQPQHF
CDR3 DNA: TGTGCCAGCAGTTTGACGGACAATCAGCCCCAGCATTTT

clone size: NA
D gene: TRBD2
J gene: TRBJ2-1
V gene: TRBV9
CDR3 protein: CASSVGSGMYNEQFF
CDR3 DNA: TGTGCCAGCAGCGTGGGTAGCGGGATGTACAATGAGCAGTTCTTC

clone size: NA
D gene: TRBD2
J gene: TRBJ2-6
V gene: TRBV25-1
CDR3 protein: CASSEWGEGSGANVLTF
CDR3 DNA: TGTGCCAGCAGTGAATGGGGGGAGGGCTCTGGGGCCAACGTCCTGACTTTC

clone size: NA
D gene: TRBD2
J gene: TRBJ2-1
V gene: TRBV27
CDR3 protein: CASSSGLAGGYNEQFF
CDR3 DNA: TGTGCCAGCAGTTCCGGACTAGCGGGAGGGTACAATGAGCAGTTCTTC

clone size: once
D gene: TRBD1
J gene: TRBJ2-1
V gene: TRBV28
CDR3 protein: CASSFRGPSYNEQFF
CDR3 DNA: TGTGCCAGCAGTTTTAGGGGGCCTTCCTACAATGAGCAGTTCTTC

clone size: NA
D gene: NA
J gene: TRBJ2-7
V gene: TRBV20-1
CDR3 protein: CSGEASYEQYF
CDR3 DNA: TGCAGTGGGGAGGCTAGCTACGAGCAGTACTTC

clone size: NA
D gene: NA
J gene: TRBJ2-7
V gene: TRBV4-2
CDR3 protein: CASSQAGSLYEQYF
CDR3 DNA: TGTGCCAGCAGCCAAGCCGGATCCCTGTACGAGCAGTACTTC

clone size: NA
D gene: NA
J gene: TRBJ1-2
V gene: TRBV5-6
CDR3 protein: CASSLVGNINYGYTF
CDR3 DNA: TGTGCCAGCAGCTTGGTCGGCAATATTAACTATGGCTACACCTTC

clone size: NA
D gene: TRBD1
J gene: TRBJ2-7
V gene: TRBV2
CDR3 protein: CASSHRTGGDYEQYF
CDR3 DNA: TGTGCCAGCAGCCATCGGACAGGGGGCGATTACGAGCAGTACTTC

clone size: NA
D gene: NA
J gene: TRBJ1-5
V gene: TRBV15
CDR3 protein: CATSGINQPQHF
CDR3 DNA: TGTGCCACCAGCGGAATTAATCAGCCCCAGCATTTT

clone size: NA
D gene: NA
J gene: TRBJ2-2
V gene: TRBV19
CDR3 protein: CASSWSQANTGELFF
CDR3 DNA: TGTGCCAGTAGTTGGTCACAGGCGAACACCGGGGAGCTGTTTTTT

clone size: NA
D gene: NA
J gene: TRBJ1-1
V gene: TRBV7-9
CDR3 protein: CASSQGPAEAFF
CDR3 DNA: TGTGCCAGCAGCCAAGGGCCGGCTGAAGCTTTCTTT

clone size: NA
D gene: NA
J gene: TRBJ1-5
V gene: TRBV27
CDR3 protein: CASSLSGNQPQHF
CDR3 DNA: TGTGCCAGCAGTTTATCCGGTAATCAGCCCCAGCATTTT

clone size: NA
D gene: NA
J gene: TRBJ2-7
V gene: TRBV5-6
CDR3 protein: CASSLGVGVEQYF
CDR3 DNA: TGTGCCAGCAGCTTGGGCGTGGGGGTAGAACAGTACTTC

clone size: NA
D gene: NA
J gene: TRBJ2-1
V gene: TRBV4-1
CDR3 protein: CASSQVESYNEQFF
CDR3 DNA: TGCGCCAGCAGCCAAGTTGAAAGCTACAATGAGCAGTTCTTC

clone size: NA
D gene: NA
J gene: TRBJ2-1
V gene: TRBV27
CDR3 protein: CASSSGVPIYNEQFF
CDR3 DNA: TGTGCCAGCAGTTCGGGAGTTCCAATTTACAATGAGCAGTTCTTC

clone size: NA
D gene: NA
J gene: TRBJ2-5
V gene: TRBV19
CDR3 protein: CASSLGGGQYQETQYF
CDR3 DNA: TGTGCCAGTAGCCTTGGAGGGGGACAGTACCAAGAGACCCAGTACTTC

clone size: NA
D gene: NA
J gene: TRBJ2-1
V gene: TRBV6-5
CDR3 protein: CASSYSLPYNEQFF
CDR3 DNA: TGTGCCAGCAGTTACTCATTACCCTACAATGAGCAGTTCTTC

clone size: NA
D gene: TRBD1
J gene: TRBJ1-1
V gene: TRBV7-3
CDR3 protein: CASSPGTVVTEAFF
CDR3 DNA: TGTGCCAGCAGCCCCGGGACAGTAGTCACTGAAGCTTTCTTT

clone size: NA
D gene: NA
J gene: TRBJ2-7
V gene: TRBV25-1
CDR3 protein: CASSDPQNSYEQYF
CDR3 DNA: TGTGCCAGCAGTGATCCGCAGAACTCCTACGAGCAGTACTTC

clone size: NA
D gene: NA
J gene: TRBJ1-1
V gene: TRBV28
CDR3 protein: CASSPPVGNTEAFF
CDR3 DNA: TGTGCCAGCAGTCCCCCGGTAGGGAACACTGAAGCTTTCTTT

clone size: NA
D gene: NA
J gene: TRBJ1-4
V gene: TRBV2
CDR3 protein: CASRGGGLNEKLFF
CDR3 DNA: TGTGCCAGCCGGGGGGGCGGTCTGAATGAAAAACTGTTTTTT

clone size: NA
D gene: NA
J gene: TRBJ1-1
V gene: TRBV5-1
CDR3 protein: CASSPYVGSDTEAFF
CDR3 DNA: TGCGCCAGCAGCCCCTATGTGGGGAGTGACACTGAAGCTTTCTTT

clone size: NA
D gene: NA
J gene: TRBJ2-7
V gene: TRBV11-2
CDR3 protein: CASSLVVYEQYF
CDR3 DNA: TGTGCCAGCAGCTTAGTGGTGTACGAGCAGTACTTC

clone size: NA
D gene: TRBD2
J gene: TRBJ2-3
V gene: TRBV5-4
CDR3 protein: CASSPLAAGATDTQYF
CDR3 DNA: TGTGCCAGCAGCCCTCTCGCAGCGGGAGCCACAGATACGCAGTATTTT

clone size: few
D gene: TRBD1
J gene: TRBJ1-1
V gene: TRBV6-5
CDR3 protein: CASRRDRNTEAFF
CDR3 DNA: TGTGCCAGCAGACGGGACAGGAACACTGAAGCTTTCTTT

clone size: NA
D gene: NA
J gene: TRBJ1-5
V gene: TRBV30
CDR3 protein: CAWSPGPPGYAPQHF
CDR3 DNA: TGTGCCTGGAGCCCGGGACCTCCCGGTTATGCGCCCCAGCATTTT

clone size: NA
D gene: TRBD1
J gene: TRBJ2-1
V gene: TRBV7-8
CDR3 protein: CASSSPGQVSSYNEQFF
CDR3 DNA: TGTGCCAGCAGCTCTCCGGGACAGGTAAGCTCCTACAATGAGCAGTTCTTC

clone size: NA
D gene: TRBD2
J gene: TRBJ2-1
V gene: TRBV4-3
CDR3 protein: CASSQDPGGDEQFF
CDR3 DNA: TGCGCCAGCAGCCAAGATCCGGGGGGAGATGAGCAGTTCTTC

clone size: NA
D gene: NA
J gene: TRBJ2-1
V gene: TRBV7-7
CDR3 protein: CASSSSSSTYNEQFF
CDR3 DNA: TGTGCCAGCAGCTCATCCAGCTCGACTTACAATGAGCAGTTCTTC

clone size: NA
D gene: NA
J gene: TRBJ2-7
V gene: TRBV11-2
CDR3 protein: CASSLGGLVYEQYF
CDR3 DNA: TGTGCCAGCAGCTTGGGGGGGCTAGTCTACGAGCAGTACTTC

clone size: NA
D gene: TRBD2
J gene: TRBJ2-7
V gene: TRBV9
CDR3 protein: CASSAGGSAYEQYF
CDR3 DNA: TGTGCCAGCAGCGCGGGCGGGAGCGCGTACGAGCAGTACTTC

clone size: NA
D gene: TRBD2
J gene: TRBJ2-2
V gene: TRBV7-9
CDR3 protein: CASILGLAGNTGELFF
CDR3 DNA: TGTGCCAGCATCCTCGGACTAGCGGGAAACACCGGGGAGCTGTTTTTT

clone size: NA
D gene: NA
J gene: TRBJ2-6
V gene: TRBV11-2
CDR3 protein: CANPSVPGANVLTF
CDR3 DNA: TGTGCCAACCCTTCGGTCCCTGGGGCCAACGTCCTGACTTTC

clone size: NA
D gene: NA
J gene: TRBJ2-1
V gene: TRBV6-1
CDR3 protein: CASVWGYNEQFF
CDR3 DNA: TGTGCCAGCGTCTGGGGATACAATGAGCAGTTCTTC

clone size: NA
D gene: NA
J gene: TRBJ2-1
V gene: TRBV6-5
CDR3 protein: CASSLQGDEQFF
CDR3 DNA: TGTGCCAGCAGCCTACAAGGCGATGAGCAGTTCTTC

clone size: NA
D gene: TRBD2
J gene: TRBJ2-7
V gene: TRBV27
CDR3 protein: CASSSPGLASAYEQYF
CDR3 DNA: TGTGCCAGCAGTTCGCCTGGACTAGCGTCTGCCTACGAGCAGTACTTC

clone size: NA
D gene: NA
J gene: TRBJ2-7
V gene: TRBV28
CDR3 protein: CASSLDRNGDEQYF
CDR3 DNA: TGTGCCAGCAGTTTAGACAGGAATGGGGACGAGCAGTACTTC

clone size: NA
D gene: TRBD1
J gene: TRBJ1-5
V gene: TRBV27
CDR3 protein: CASSLGTANQPQHF
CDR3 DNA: TGTGCCAGCAGCCTGGGGACAGCTAATCAGCCCCAGCATTTT